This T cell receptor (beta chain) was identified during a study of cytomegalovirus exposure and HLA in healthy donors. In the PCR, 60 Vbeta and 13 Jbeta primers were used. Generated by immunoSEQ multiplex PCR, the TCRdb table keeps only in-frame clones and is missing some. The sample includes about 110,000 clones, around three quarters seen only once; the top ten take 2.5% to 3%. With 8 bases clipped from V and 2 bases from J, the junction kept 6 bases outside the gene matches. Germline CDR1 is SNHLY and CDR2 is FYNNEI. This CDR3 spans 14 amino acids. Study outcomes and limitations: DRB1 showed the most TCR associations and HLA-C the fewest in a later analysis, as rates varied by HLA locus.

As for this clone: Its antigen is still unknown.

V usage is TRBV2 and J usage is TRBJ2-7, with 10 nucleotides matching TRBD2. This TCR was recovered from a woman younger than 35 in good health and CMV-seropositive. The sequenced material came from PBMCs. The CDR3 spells CASGGLAPTYEQYF. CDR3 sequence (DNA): TGTGCCAGCGGGGGACTAGCGCCAACCTACGAGCAGTACTTC. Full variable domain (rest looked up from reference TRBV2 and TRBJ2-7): EPEVTQTPSHQVTQMGQEVILRCVPISNHLYFYWYRQILGQKVEFLVSFYNNEISEKSEIFDDQFSVERPDGSNFTLKIRSTKLEDSAMYFCASGGLAPTYEQYFGPGTRLTVT.